The rows below give T cell receptor beta chains drawn from one sample of a study of molecular identifiers for immune sequencing clone quantification. TCRdb redid the calling of the PCR reads with MiXCR, one entry per CDR3 protein. This table has about 510,000 distinct CDR3 sequences, over 20% appearing once. Sequenced sample: naive CD8+ T cells from blood, with Jurkat cell RNA spiked in. These receptors came from a human donor in good health. Some libraries in this study had Jurkat cell RNA spiked in. CDR3s include the opening cysteine and the closing phenylalanine or tryptophan. The order of the fields is clone size, J gene, D gene, V gene, CDR3 DNA, CDR3 protein. D genes are given only for firm matches. The listing skips clone size in some rows; elsewhere it reads once, few, many or a size class.

>-|TRBJ2-7|-|TRBV28
TGTGCCAGCTATGAGGGAAGTCCCTACGAGCAGTACTTC
CASYEGSPYEQYF
>-|TRBJ1-1|-|TRBV7-9
TGTGCCAGCAGCTCTGGGGCACCGGGGGCTTTCTTT
CASSSGAPGAFF
>many|TRBJ2-5|-|TRBV5-4
TGTGCCAGCAGCTTTTTCGGAGGGGCAGAGACCCAGTACTTC
CASSFFGGAETQYF
>-|TRBJ2-7|-|TRBV4-2
TGTGCCAGCAGCGGGATCGGACGGGCCTACGAGCAGTGCTTC
CASSGIGRAYEQCF
>-|TRBJ2-3|TRBD2|TRBV27
TGTGCCAGCAGCCCGCCGACTAGCGGGGCCGGTGGGGTCGCAGATACGCAGTATTTT
CASSPPTSGAGGVADTQYF
>-|TRBJ2-7|TRBD2|TRBV4-3
TGCGCCAGCAACCAAAGGGGACTAGCGGGGGGGCCTAATGACGAGCAGTACTTC
CASNQRGLAGGPNDEQYF
>many|TRBJ1-4|-|TRBV5-6
TGTGCCAGCAGCTCCCGGACGGACCCAACTAATGAAAAACTGTTTTTT
CASSSRTDPTNEKLFF
>many|TRBJ2-5|-|TRBV24-1
TGTGCCACCGCAGATGGGGAGACCCAGTACTTC
CATADGETQYF
>many|TRBJ2-7|-|TRBV2
TGTGCCAGCAGTGACGTTGGCTACGAGCAGTACTTC
CASSDVGYEQYF
>-|TRBJ1-5|-|TRBV9
TGTGCCAGCAGCGTAGGGGGAAACTCCCCCAATCAGCCCCAGCATTTT
CASSVGGNSPNQPQHF
>few|TRBJ1-1|-|TRBV5-6
TGTGCCAGCAGCTTGCGGACTGAAGCTTTCTTT
CASSLRTEAFF
>-|TRBJ1-2|-|TRBV12-3/TRBV12-4
TGTGCCAGCAGCCCTGCGGGGGAGGTCGGCTATGGCTACACCTTC
CASSPAGEVGYGYTF
>few|TRBJ2-3|-|TRBV19
TGTGCCAGTAGTATAGGTCCGGGTCTGGATACGCAGTATTTT
CASSIGPGLDTQYF
>few|TRBJ2-7|-|TRBV7-8
TGTGCCAGCAGCTCGACGCAATCCGGGGAATACGAGCAGTACTTC
CASSSTQSGEYEQYF
>few|TRBJ2-2|-|TRBV5-6
TGTGCCAGCAGCTTTCTCACAGGCCAGAACACCGGGGAGCTGTTTTTT
CASSFLTGQNTGELFF
>few|TRBJ2-1|TRBD2|TRBV7-9
TGTGCCAGCAGCTTAAGCCTAGGACTAGCTCAGCGGGAGCAGTTCTTC
CASSLSLGLAQREQFF
>-|TRBJ1-1|-|TRBV12-3/TRBV12-4
TGTGCCAGCAGTTCCCGTTATGAAGCTTTCTTT
CASSSRYEAFF
>few|TRBJ2-5|-|TRBV7-9
TGTGCCAGCCTAACATATTCGGGGGCGGAGACCCAGTACTTC
CASLTYSGAETQYF
>few|TRBJ2-7|TRBD2|TRBV5-6
TGTGCCAGCAGCTTGGTCAGCGGGAGGGCCTACTACGAGCAGTACTTC
CASSLVSGRAYYEQYF
>-|TRBJ1-5|-|TRBV12-3/TRBV12-4
TGTACCAGCAGTAAAGACAGTAGCAATCAGCCCCAGCATTTT
CTSSKDSSNQPQHF
>few|TRBJ2-7|-|TRBV7-9
TGTGCCAGCAGCTTAGTTCCAGGGCACCACTACGAGCAGTACTTC
CASSLVPGHHYEQYF
>few|TRBJ2-3|TRBD2|TRBV7-2
TGTGCCAGCAGCGTAACACTAGCGGGGGGGCCAGTGACAGATACGCAGTATTTT
CASSVTLAGGPVTDTQYF
>few|TRBJ2-3|-|TRBV9
TGTGCCAGCAGCCCAGAGGAGGGAGGTGTATCAGATACGCAGTATTTT
CASSPEEGGVSDTQYF
>few|TRBJ2-7|TRBD2|TRBV29-1
TGCAGCGTCATCGGGACTAGCGGGGGAAGCTCCTACGAGCAGTACTTC
CSVIGTSGGSSYEQYF
>-|TRBJ2-3|-|TRBV19
TGTGCCAGTAGTATAGGAGGGGCCCTCACAGATACGCAGTATTTT
CASSIGGALTDTQYF
>-|TRBJ2-1|TRBD2|TRBV27
TGTGCCAGCAGTCCCCGGACTAGCGGGGCCTACAATGAGCAGTTCTTC
CASSPRTSGAYNEQFF
>-|TRBJ2-1|TRBD1|TRBV14
TGTGCCAGCAGCCAGCCCATGGACAGGGGGTTAATAAATGAGCAGTTCTTC
CASSQPMDRGLINEQFF
>many|TRBJ2-3|TRBD2|TRBV9
TGTGCCAGCGGAAAAGTGGGACTAGCAAGCGATACGCAGTATTTT
CASGKVGLASDTQYF
>few|TRBJ2-1|TRBD2|TRBV5-4
TGTGCCAGCAGTTTAGCGGGGGGCCGGGGCAATGCGCAGTTCTTC
CASSLAGGRGNAQFF
>many|TRBJ1-1|-|TRBV7-9
TGTGCCAGCAGCTTAGACTTCGGCGCTGAAGCTTTCTTT
CASSLDFGAEAFF
>-|TRBJ2-1|TRBD2|TRBV5-4
TGTGCCAGCAGCACCTATTGGGGACTATCGTACAATGAGCAGTTCTTC
CASSTYWGLSYNEQFF
>-|TRBJ2-1|TRBD1|TRBV7-2
TGTGCCAGCAGCTCACCGGGACAGGGTATCAATGAGCAGTTCTTC
CASSSPGQGINEQFF
>-|TRBJ2-7|TRBD2|TRBV11-2
TGTGCCAGCAGCTTACTCCCGGATCCGGGGGGGCCTGGGTACGAGCAGTACTTC
CASSLLPDPGGPGYEQYF
>-|TRBJ2-7|TRBD2|TRBV5-5
TGTGCCAGCAAAAAACTAGCGGGAGACTACGAGCAGTACTTC
CASKKLAGDYEQYF
>-|TRBJ2-7|-|TRBV2
TGTGCCAGCGGGCCCCCTTCCTACGAGCAGTACTTC
CASGPPSYEQYF
>few|TRBJ2-3|-|TRBV12-3/TRBV12-4
TGTGCCAGCACCCCAAGGCGGGACATCAGCACAGATACGCAGTATTTT
CASTPRRDISTDTQYF
>-|TRBJ1-5|TRBD1|TRBV20-1
TGCAGTGCTCCAACCGGGACAGGGTCCCAGTGGGGGGATCAGCCCCAGCATTTT
CSAPTGTGSQWGDQPQHF
>few|TRBJ2-7|TRBD1|TRBV3-1
TGTGCCAGCAGCCAAGGACAGGGGGTTCGGGAGCAGTACTTC
CASSQGQGVREQYF
>-|TRBJ2-1|-|TRBV13
TGTGCCAGCAGACCCATCCCTAATGAGCAGTTCTTC
CASRPIPNEQFF
>once|TRBJ1-1|-|TRBV6-4
TGTGCCGGCAGTGAGGATTTGAACACTGAAGCTTTCTTT
CAGSEDLNTEAFF
>few|TRBJ1-1|TRBD1|TRBV6-5
TGTGCCAGCAGGGAAATGACAGGGGCGGTCACTGAAGCTTTCTTT
CASREMTGAVTEAFF
>many|TRBJ1-1|-|TRBV7-6
TGTGCCAGCAGCCCGGCCCGCGTAATGAACACTGAAGCTTTCTTT
CASSPARVMNTEAFF
>many|TRBJ2-7|-|TRBV5-5
TGTGCCAGCAGTTGGTCGGACAGCTCCTACGAGCAGTACTTC
CASSWSDSSYEQYF
>few|TRBJ1-3|-|TRBV15
TGTGCCACCAGGAGGGATCGGACGTCTGGAAACACCATATATTTT
CATRRDRTSGNTIYF
>-|TRBJ2-2|-|TRBV7-7
TGTGCCAGCGCGGACCAGCGGGCCGCCGGGGAGCTGTTTTTT
CASADQRAAGELFF
>many|TRBJ2-3|-|TRBV7-9
TGTGCCAGCAGCGATACTTTAACTTGGACAGGCGGGATTACAGATACGCAGTATTTT
CASSDTLTWTGGITDTQYF
>few|TRBJ2-1|TRBD2|TRBV7-9
TGTGCCAGCAGCCCCGGGGCGGGAGCCTTAAATGAGCAGTTCTTC
CASSPGAGALNEQFF